The rows below give T cell receptor beta chains drawn from one sample of a study of Tregs in tolerant kidney transplant recipients. Data came from immunoSEQ multiplex PCR; TCRdb stores just in-frame clones and leaves some out. The data hold fewer than 65,000 clones, with approximately 85% observed a single time. The material sequenced was Tregs from blood, taken before the transplant. These receptors all come from a human donor who received a combined kidney and bone marrow transplant. Each CDR3 is given with its conserved first and last residue. The order of the fields is D gene, J gene, V gene, clone size, CDR3 DNA, CDR3 protein. D genes are given only for firm matches. Size values are once, few and many counts, or a class for expanded clones, and some rows have none.

. | TRBJ2-1 | TRBV25-1 | . | TGTGCCAGCAGTCCCCAGTACAATGAGCAGTTCTTC | CASSPQYNEQFF
TRBD1 | TRBJ2-2 | TRBV11-2 | . | TGTGCCAGCAGCATGTACAGGGGGCGTAGCGGGGAGCTGTTTTTT | CASSMYRGRSGELFF
. | TRBJ2-3 | TRBV7-2 | . | TGTGCCAGCAGCCCAAGGGGCAGACTAAGCACAGATACGCAGTATTTT | CASSPRGRLSTDTQYF
. | TRBJ2-1 | TRBV7-5 | . | TGTGCCAGAAGCTTAGTGGCGACTAGCGGGAGCATACCCTACAATGAGCAGTTCTTC | CARSLVATSGSIPYNEQFF
. | TRBJ2-1 | TRBV11-3 | . | TGTGCCAGCAGCTCGGACTATCCGCACAATGAGCAGTTCTTC | CASSSDYPHNEQFF
. | TRBJ1-1 | TRBV21-1 | . | TGTGCCGCCCGGGACAGGGGTAGGACTGAAGCTTTCTTT | CAARDRGRTEAFF
TRBD1 | TRBJ2-2 | TRBV4-1 | . | TGCGCCAGCCCCGGGACAGGGGCCGCCGGGGAGCTGTTTTTT | CASPGTGAAGELFF
. | TRBJ2-5 | TRBV6-1 | . | TGTGCCAGCAGTGAAGACCCCAGAAAGACCCAGTACTTC | CASSEDPRKTQYF
. | TRBJ2-5 | TRBV5-6 | . | TGTGCCAGCAGCTTGGTTGGGGAGACCCAGTACTTC | CASSLVGETQYF
TRBD1 | TRBJ2-7 | TRBV28 | . | TGTGCCACCTCGGACAGGCAGGTGCAGTACTTC | CATSDRQVQYF
. | TRBJ2-1 | TRBV7-2 | . | TGTGCCAGCAGCTTATGGGGTAATGAGCAGTTCTTC | CASSLWGNEQFF
. | TRBJ1-1 | TRBV7-9 | few | TGTGCCAGCAGCTTCGGGCGGGCGAACACTGAAGCTTTCTTT | CASSFGRANTEAFF
TRBD1 | TRBJ1-1 | TRBV18 | . | TGTGCCAGCTCACTTGGACAGGGACCGAACACTGAAGCTTTCTTT | CASSLGQGPNTEAFF
. | TRBJ2-6 | TRBV28 | once | TGTGCCAGCAGTTTGGGGACCTTCGCCAACGTCCTGACTTTC | CASSLGTFANVLTF
TRBD1 | TRBJ1-6 | TRBV7-6 | . | TGTGCCAGCAGCTTAGGCCCTGACAGGGAGTGGTCACCCCTCCACTTT | CASSLGPDREWSPLHF
TRBD1 | TRBJ1-4 | TRBV2 | . | TGTGCCAGCAGTCGACAGGGGGATGGCGAAAAACTGTTTTTT | CASSRQGDGEKLFF
. | TRBJ1-1 | TRBV7-9 | few | TGTGCCAGCAGCTATGGACAGACGAACACTGAAGCTTTCTTT | CASSYGQTNTEAFF
. | TRBJ2-3 | TRBV18 | . | TGTGCCAGCTGCCTATCCGGCACAGATACGCAGTATTTT | CASCLSGTDTQYF
. | TRBJ2-4 | TRBV28 | . | TGTGCCAGCAGTTTCCCCGGGACACGTTCGGGCATTCAGTACTTC | CASSFPGTRSGIQYF
. | TRBJ1-3 | TRBV6-5 | . | TGTGCCAGCAGCTCCGGGACGTACTCTGGAAACACCATATATTTT | CASSSGTYSGNTIYF
. | TRBJ1-5 | TRBV29-1 | once | TGCAGCGTTGCAGGGGATAGCAATCAGCCCCAGCATTTT | CSVAGDSNQPQHF
TRBD2 | TRBJ2-2 | TRBV5-4 | . | TGTGCCAGCAGCTTGGGTGGGCTAGCGGGGAACACCGGGGAGCTGTTTTTT | CASSLGGLAGNTGELFF
TRBD1 | TRBJ1-2 | TRBV10-3 | few | TGTGCCATCAGTGAGGGACAGGGGGCCTATGGCTACACCTTC | CAISEGQGAYGYTF
. | TRBJ1-4 | TRBV2 | . | TGTGCCAGCAGTCCCCAGGGTGCAACTAATGAAAAACTGGTTTTT | CASSPQGATNEKLVF
. | TRBJ2-5 | TRBV6-5 | . | TGTGCCAGCAGCCCCCGAGGAGGGGGGGAGACCCAGTACTTC | CASSPRGGGETQYF
. | TRBJ1-6 | TRBV2 | . | TGTGCCAGCACCTCCCGGCACCCGAGCTCCTATAATTCACCCCTCCACTTT | CASTSRHPSSYNSPLHF
TRBD1 | TRBJ1-5 | TRBV19 | . | TGTGCCAGTAGTATAGGACAGGGGGCACGGCCCCAGCATTTT | CASSIGQGARPQHF
. | TRBJ1-1 | TRBV27 | few | TGTGCCAGCAGTTTATCGGGGTTGGCAGGTTTGAACACTGAAGCTTTCTTT | CASSLSGLAGLNTEAFF
. | TRBJ1-2 | TRBV5-1 | . | TGCGCCAGCAGCGTCGGAGGGAATGGCTACACCTTC | CASSVGGNGYTF
. | TRBJ2-1 | TRBV7-2 | once | TGTGCCAGCAGCTTCGATGGACTCCAAGGCGATGAGCAGTTCTTC | CASSFDGLQGDEQFF
. | TRBJ1-1 | TRBV11-1 | . | TGTGCCAGCAGCCCGAGACATTTCCACACTGAAGCTTTCTTT | CASSPRHFHTEAFF
TRBD2 | TRBJ2-7 | TRBV6-6 | once | TGTGCCAGCAGCGGACTAGCGGGGGCCTACGAGCAGTACTTC | CASSGLAGAYEQYF
. | TRBJ1-1 | TRBV5-4 | once | TGTGCCAGCAGCCACCCGGAGACGCTGAACACTGAAGCTTTCTTT | CASSHPETLNTEAFF
. | TRBJ2-7 | TRBV7-8 | . | TGTGCCAGCAGCTTAGAGGCGGGCTCCTACGAGCAGTACTTC | CASSLEAGSYEQYF
. | TRBJ2-7 | TRBV4-1 | few | TGCGCCAGCAGCCACCAAACCTCGGGACCATTATACGAGCAGTACTTC | CASSHQTSGPLYEQYF
TRBD2 | TRBJ2-3 | TRBV5-1 | . | TGCGCCAGCAGCTTGGCCCCCCTAGTAGCGGGAGTGGATACGCAGTATTTT | CASSLAPLVAGVDTQYF
. | TRBJ2-7 | TRBV11-2 | . | TGTGCCAGCAGCTTAGCTTTTATGGGACACCCCTACGAGCAGTACTTC | CASSLAFMGHPYEQYF
TRBD1 | TRBJ1-3 | TRBV5-1 | . | TGCGCCAGCAGCTTGGCCGGGGGACAGGGGAACACCATATATTTT | CASSLAGGQGNTIYF
. | TRBJ1-2 | TRBV6-1 | . | TGTGCCAGCAGTGAAGAGCTAGGCGACTTC | CASSEELGDF
. | TRBJ1-1 | TRBV18 | . | TGTGCCAGCTCACTACCAAACACTGAAGCTTTCTTT | CASSLPNTEAFF